The 31 T cell receptor beta chains presented below share a single source sample, sequenced in a study of T cell responses to AZD1222 COVID-19 vaccine. Clones were read by immunoSEQ multiplex PCR, and TCRdb kept only the in-frame ones, dropping some. The sample carries about 75,000 clones, 80% to 90% recorded once. This specimen consisted of peripheral blood, obtained 28 days after the second AZD1222 dose. The receptors were gathered from an adult who received the AZD1222 COVID-19 vaccine.

The chain employs TRBV21-1 and TRBJ2-7. TRBV21-1 is an annotated pseudogene. The CDR3 has 14 amino acids. The CDR3 here is CASSKCDGPYEQYF. CDR3 coding DNA: TGTGCCAGCAGCAAATGCGACGGACCCTACGAGCAGTACTTC.

This chain links TRBV4-2 with TRBJ2-3; 8 bases map to TRBD2. There are 15 residues in the CDR3. CDR1 LGHNA and CDR2 YNFKEQ come from the germline V gene. J was trimmed by 4 bases and V by 4 bases; bases with no gene match: 7. The DNA for the CDR3 is TGTGCCAGCAGCCCATGGGGCGGGGGGCCAGATACGCAGTATTTT. Translated: CASSPWGGGPDTQYF.

The chain's CDR3 is CASSPRGVLSGNTIYF. The DNA for the CDR3 is TGCGCCAGCAGCCCAAGAGGTGTTCTCTCTGGAAACACCATATATTTT. The rearrangement links TRBV4-1 to TRBJ1-3; unclear D gene. V was shortened by 4 bases and J by 0 bases, with 13 bases between the two germline ends. Germline V gene lookup returns CDR1 MGHRA and CDR2 YSYEKL. The CDR3 spans 16 residues.

The rearrangement links TRBV30 to TRBJ2-7; TRBD1 matches 10 bases. V trimming: 4 bases; J trimming: 3 bases; junction bases outside the gene matches: 12. This CDR3 has 16 amino acids. Germline CDR1 and CDR2: GTSNPN and SVGIG (reference sequence). The CDR3 reads CAWTPKTGGFGYEQYF. CDR3 nucleotide sequence: TGTGCCTGGACGCCCAAGACAGGGGGCTTCGGCTACGAGCAGTACTTC.

The J gene is TRBJ2-5, the V gene TRBV3-1 (or the pseudogene TRBV3-2), with TRBD1 identical over 8 bases. Germline CDR1 reads LGHDT; CDR2 reads YNNKEL (reference sequence). CDR3 length: 15 amino acids. Trimming cost V 0 bases and J 3 bases; bases outside gene matches: 3. The CDR3 loop is CASSQESDREETQYF. As DNA, the CDR3 is TGTGCCAGCAGCCAAGAATCGGACAGGGAAGAGACCCAGTACTTC.

This clone has only one observation. The rearrangement joins TRBV7-8 to TRBJ2-2, with D uncertain. The CDR3 runs 16 residues. The germline V gene encodes CDR1 SGHVS and CDR2 FQNEAQ. Trimming stripped 5 bases from V and 1 base from J, with 14 bases between. CDR3 loop: CASSLRLDGNTGELFF. The CDR3 DNA reads TGTGCCAGCAGCCTTCGGCTGGACGGGAACACCGGGGAGCTGTTTTTT.

The rearrangement uses TRBV11-3 and TRBJ2-3; tentatively, D is TRBD2 (5 bases). V lost 1 base and J 2 bases, leaving 10 bases between the germline ends. CDR3 length equals 15 residues. In germline, CDR1 is SGHNT, CDR2 YENEEA. The CDR3 sequence: CASSLGTAATDTQYF. CDR3 DNA: TGTGCCAGCAGCTTAGGCACAGCGGCCACAGATACGCAGTATTTT.

The rearrangement links TRBV6-5 to TRBJ2-2, with 10 nucleotides matching TRBD2. Germline values: CDR1 MNHEY, CDR2 SVGAGI. CDR3 length: 15 amino acids. V trimming: 6 bases; J trimming: 1 base; junction bases outside the gene matches: 2. CDR3 nucleotide sequence: TGTGCCAGCAGCAGACTAGCGGGGAACACCGGGGAGCTGTTTTTT. Amino acids: CASSRLAGNTGELFF.

The chain employs TRBV4-1 and TRBJ1-2, with a possible D match to TRBD1 (5 bases). Between the trimmed V and J ends, which lost 3 bases and 7 bases, there was a span of 18 bases. CDR1 and CDR2 from the germline V gene are MGHRA and YSYEKL. The CDR3 is 15 residues long. CDR3 residues: CASSQTSGTTSGYTF. The CDR3, as DNA: TGCGCCAGCAGCCAGACCAGCGGGACGACGTCTGGCTACACCTTC.

V and J are TRBV5-4 and TRBJ1-6; D perhaps matches TRBD1 (5 bases). CDR3 length: 15 amino acids. CDR1 is SGHNT, CDR2 YYREEE, per germline (reference sequence). The ends were cut back, 0 bases at V and 3 bases at J, with 7 bases in the middle. The CDR3 coding sequence is TGTGCCAGCAGCTTGGGTGGGGGCTATAATTCACCCCTCCACTTT. This codes for CASSLGGGYNSPLHF.

The gene calls are TRBV7-9 and TRBJ1-4; D unclear. Germline loops: CDR1 SEHNR, CDR2 FQNEAQ (reference sequence). V was cut by 5 bases and J by 7 bases, with 14 bases left in between. The CDR3 has 14 residues. The CDR3 is CASSRPQPIEKLFF. In nucleotides, the CDR3 is TGTGCCAGCAGCCGGCCCCAACCGATTGAAAAACTGTTTTTT.

The gene calls are TRBV6-6 and TRBJ2-3; possibly TRBD2 for D (6 bases). This CDR3 has 15 residues. The V gene lost 2 bases and the J gene lost 2 bases, with 11 bases spanning the gap. Germline V gene lookup returns CDR1 MNHNY and CDR2 SVGAGI (reference sequence). The CDR3 loop is CASSYQRAFTDTQYF. The CDR3 nucleotides are TGTGCCAGCAGTTACCAGCGGGCCTTCACAGATACGCAGTATTTT.

The chain couples TRBV19 to TRBJ2-7, with TRBD1 identical over 9 bases. V lost 8 bases, J lost 2 bases, and 4 bases stayed unmatched. Germline V CDR1 and CDR2: LNHDA, SQIVND (reference sequence). This CDR3 is 13 amino acids long. The CDR3 here is CASGGTGPYEQYF. DNA of the CDR3: TGTGCCAGTGGGGGGACAGGGCCCTACGAGCAGTACTTC.

This clone was seen only a few times. The gene calls are TRBV15 and TRBJ1-3; a possible D gene is TRBD1 (5 bases). The CDR3 covers 16 residues. The V and J ends lost 0 bases and 4 bases respectively, with 13 bases between them. Germline loops: CDR1 LNHNV, CDR2 YYDKDF (reference sequence). This CDR3 is CATSRELAGSGNTIYF. The DNA for the CDR3 is TGTGCCACCAGCAGAGAGTTGGCAGGGTCGGGAAACACCATATATTTT.

The chain employs TRBV7-7 and TRBJ1-5; no clear D gene. V shed 5 bases and J shed 7 bases, with 15 bases lying between them. CDR3 size: 14 residues. Germline V lookup: CDR1 SSHAT, CDR2 FNYEAQ (reference sequence). CDR3 DNA sequence: TGTGCCAGCAGCGCAGTGGTGCTCCGGCAGCCCCAGCATTTT. This sequence encodes CASSAVVLRQPQHF. The full variable domain, completed using reference TRBV7-7 and TRBJ1-5, is GAGVSQSPRYKVTKRGQDVTLRCDPISSHATLYWYQQALGQGPEFLTYFNYEAQPDKSGLPSDRFSAERPEGSISTLTIQRTEQRDSAMYRCASSAVVLRQPQHFGDGTRLSIL.

V is TRBV10-1 and J is TRBJ1-1; D is unclear. CDR3 size: 13 residues. CDR1 is WNHNN and CDR2 is SYGVQD in the germline V gene (reference sequence). V was trimmed by 3 bases and J by 7 bases, leaving 12 bases between them. The CDR3 region is CASSDMGRGEAFF. In DNA, the CDR3 is TGCGCCAGCAGTGATATGGGCCGCGGTGAAGCTTTCTTT.

V and J are TRBV2 and TRBJ1-1; no clear D. Germline CDR1 SNHLY, CDR2 FYNNEI. This CDR3 contains 12 residues. Between the trimmed V and J ends, which lost 7 bases and 6 bases, there was a span of 12 bases. The CDR3 nucleotides read TGTGCCAGCAAGGTGGTGGGGTCTGAAGCTTTCTTT. Translating it yields CASKVVGSEAFF.

The gene calls are TRBV7-3 and TRBJ2-5, with 9 bases identical to TRBD2. Trimming at V came to 5 bases and at J to 5 bases, leaving 12 bases not matched to a gene. Germline CDR1 SGHTA, CDR2 FQGTGA. This CDR3 is built from 16 residues. CDR3 sequence (DNA): TGTGCCAGCAGCCCAAGCCCAGCGGGGGGTAGGGAGACCCAGTACTTC. This sequence encodes CASSPSPAGGRETQYF.

The rearrangement uses TRBV16 and TRBJ2-3, with TRBD2 as a possible D gene (6 bases). V lost 5 bases to trimming and J lost 6 bases, with 15 bases between them. Germline assignment: CDR1 KGHSY and CDR2 FQNENV. CDR3 length equals 14 residues. The CDR3 sequence: CASSEIVGGDTQYF. The CDR3 DNA sequence: TGTGCCAGCAGCGAAATCGTGGGGGGTGATACGCAGTATTTT.

The chain recombines TRBV3-1 (or the pseudogene TRBV3-2) with TRBJ1-2; TRBD1 might be the D (5 bases). Trimming took off 4 bases at V and 0 bases at J, with 12 bases between the two ends. The CDR3 extends over 15 amino acids. Germline lookup yields CDR1 LGHDT and CDR2 YNNKEL (reference sequence). The chain's CDR3 is CASSPTLTANYGYTF. The CDR3, as DNA: TGTGCCAGCAGCCCCACTCTGACAGCTAACTATGGCTACACCTTC.

In this sample, this clone turned up once. The rearrangement links TRBV5-6 to TRBJ1-3; a weak D match, TRBD1 (5 bases). Germline values: CDR1 SGHDT, CDR2 YYEEEE. V was pared by 5 bases and J by 7 bases, with 19 bases between. The CDR3 has 15 amino acids. CDR3 residues: CASSMRGSRGNTIYF. For the CDR3, the DNA is TGTGCCAGCAGTATGCGGGGGTCCCGGGGGAACACCATATATTTT.

The chain recombines TRBV19 with TRBJ1-1; D remains unclear. V was shortened by 2 bases and J by 3 bases, with 7 bases between the two germline ends. The CDR3 is 13 amino acids. CDR1 is LNHDA, CDR2 SQIVND, per germline (reference sequence). Here the CDR3 reads CASSIMGYTEAFF. In DNA, the CDR3 is TGTGCCAGTAGTATAATGGGGTACACTGAAGCTTTCTTT.

The chain has TRBV2 and TRBJ2-7; TRBD1 agrees at 7 bases. This CDR3 spans 16 amino acids. The J segment lost 5 bases and the V segment lost 6 bases, leaving 16 bases of the junction unmatched. The germline CDR1 and CDR2 sequences are SNHLY and FYNNEI. The CDR3 nucleotides read TGTGCCAGCAGCGTTGACAGGGAACGGGGAATGGACGAGCAGTACTTC. Translating gives CASSVDRERGMDEQYF.

V usage is TRBV29-1 and J usage is TRBJ2-7; TRBD1 aligns across 7 bases. The germline gives CDR1 SQVTM, CDR2 ANQGSEA. The CDR3 has 14 residues. V was clipped by 7 bases and J by 2 bases; unmatched bases: 11. The CDR3: CSADPGQSTYEQYF. For the CDR3, the DNA is TGCAGCGCAGACCCGGGACAGAGTACCTACGAGCAGTACTTC.

V gene TRBV2 combines with J gene TRBJ1-4, with 8 nucleotides matching TRBD1. With V trimmed by 4 bases and J by 7 bases, 8 bases remained unmatched. This CDR3 is 15 amino acids long. The V gene's germline CDR1 is SNHLY and CDR2 FYNNEI. This CDR3 is CASSGLRTGIEKLFF. In DNA, the CDR3 is TGTGCCAGCAGTGGGTTGAGGACAGGGATTGAAAAACTGTTTTTT.

The rearrangement uses TRBV19 and TRBJ1-3; D remains ambiguous. Germline CDR1 is LNHDA and CDR2 is SQIVND (reference sequence). V lost 5 bases to trimming and J lost 1 base, with 6 bases between them. This CDR3 comprises 13 residues. CDR3 in DNA: TGTGCCAGTAGTCCAACGTCTGGAAACACCATATATTTT. This codes for CASSPTSGNTIYF.

The rearrangement joins TRBV6-5 to TRBJ1-5; D remains unclear. V dropped 6 bases and J dropped 0 bases, with 12 bases sitting between them. CDR3 size: 15 residues. The germline V gene encodes CDR1 MNHEY and CDR2 SVGAGI. DNA of the CDR3: TGTGCCAGCAGCCCGGGTGCAGGTAGCAATCAGCCCCAGCATTTT. Protein: CASSPGAGSNQPQHF.

This clone came up a few times. This chain joins TRBV6-5 and TRBJ2-7, with a tentative D call TRBD1 (5 bases). Germline V gene data show CDR1 as MNHEY and CDR2 as SVGAGI. V dropped 8 bases and J dropped 2 bases, with 10 bases sitting between them. The CDR3 loop spans 12 amino acids. In DNA form, the CDR3 reads TGTGCCAGCTTCGACAGTCCCTACGAGCAGTACTTC. This gives the protein CASFDSPYEQYF.

This clone was picked up one time. The J gene is TRBJ2-7, the V gene TRBV3-1 (or the pseudogene TRBV3-2); possibly TRBD2 for D (6 bases). The CDR3 length is 14 residues. Trimming removed 4 bases from V and 4 bases from J, with 14 bases in between. Germline V gives CDR1 LGHDT, CDR2 YNNKEL (reference sequence). CDR3: CASSRGTLVYEQYF. For the CDR3, the DNA is TGTGCCAGCAGCCGCGGGACTCTTGTATACGAGCAGTACTTC.

The CDR3 region has the DNA TGTGCCAGCAGCTTGGGAAGGGGGCTGGAGGAAAAACTGTTTTTT. This sequence encodes CASSLGRGLEEKLFF. The chain links TRBV7-9 to TRBJ1-4, with 7 bases fitting TRBD1. Germline values: CDR1 SEHNR, CDR2 FQNEAQ (reference sequence). V shed 3 bases, J shed 8 bases, and the junction held 9 bases outside the gene matches. The CDR3 runs to 15 residues.

This rearrangement joins TRBV25-1 to TRBJ1-1; the D gene is possibly TRBD1 (6 bases). This CDR3 region has 16 residues. The germline V gene has CDR1 MGHDK and CDR2 SYGVNS. V shed 3 bases and J shed 1 base, with 15 bases lying between them. The CDR3 protein is CASSDLRGGQNTEAFF. The CDR3 bases are TGTGCCAGCAGTGATCTCAGGGGAGGACAGAACACTGAAGCTTTCTTT.